These T cell receptor beta chains were read from a single sample in a study of Ad26.COV2.S vaccination and SARS-CoV-2 variants. Using immunoSEQ multiplex PCR, the repertoire was profiled, and TCRdb retains in-frame clones only, with some absent. The sample includes 300,000 to 500,000 clones, roughly nine tenths of them seen just once. The input for sequencing was peripheral blood, taken in a trial of Ad26.COV2.S vaccine versus placebo. These receptors were taken from a person between 18 and 60 years old who received the Ad26.COV2.S COVID-19 vaccine or a placebo. CDR3s include the opening cysteine and the closing phenylalanine or tryptophan. The D gene is left open where the match is weak. Part of the rows lack a size; the others show once, few, many or a class for expanded clones.

cdr3_aa cdr3_nt d_call j_call clone_size v_call
CASSLGQGALEQYF TGTGCCAGCAGCCTGGGACAGGGAGCTTTAGAGCAGTACTTC TRBD1 TRBJ2-7 NA TRBV3-1/TRBV3-2
CASSLAGGYNEQFF TGTGCCAGCTCTCTAGCGGGGGGGTACAATGAGCAGTTCTTC TRBD2 TRBJ2-1 NA TRBV6-4
CASSQVDRTRTDTQYF TGTGCCAGCAGCCAAGTGGACAGAACTCGCACAGATACGCAGTATTTT NA TRBJ2-3 NA TRBV14
CASSQDFGSTEAFF TGTGCCAGCAGCCAAGATTTCGGGAGCACTGAAGCTTTCTTT NA TRBJ1-1 NA TRBV3-1/TRBV3-2
CASSLAPGDTEAFF TGCGCCAGCAGCTTGGCACCAGGCGACACTGAAGCTTTCTTT NA TRBJ1-1 NA TRBV5-1
CASSVLSSSSYNEQFF TGTGCCAGCAGTGTGCTGTCTTCGAGCTCCTACAATGAGCAGTTCTTC NA TRBJ2-1 NA TRBV6-1
CAWSVAAIILAGVQETQYF TGTGCCTGGAGTGTAGCCGCTATCATACTAGCGGGGGTACAAGAGACCCAGTACTTC TRBD2 TRBJ2-5 NA TRBV30
CASSFSRGKYNEQFF TGTGCCAGCAGTTTCTCGCGGGGGAAATACAATGAGCAGTTCTTC TRBD2 TRBJ2-1 NA TRBV6-6
CASSQELGDRREFF TGTGCCAGCAGCCAAGAGTTAGGTGACAGGAGGGAATTCTTC NA TRBJ2-1 once TRBV3-1/TRBV3-2
CASSSRDRANSPLHF TGTGCCAGCAGTTCCCGGGATCGTGCTAATTCACCCCTCCACTTT NA TRBJ1-6 NA TRBV27
CASRPTGGNQPQHF TGTGCCAGCAGGCCGACAGGGGGCAATCAGCCCCAGCATTTT TRBD1 TRBJ1-5 once TRBV6-5
CASSLTGTGALYEQFF TGTGCCAGCAGCCTTACCGGGACAGGGGCTCTCTATGAGCAGTTCTTC TRBD1 TRBJ2-1 NA TRBV28
CASSQEFLGSGATDTQYF TGTGCCAGCAGCCAAGAATTCCTGGGCAGCGGGGCCACAGATACGCAGTATTTT TRBD2 TRBJ2-3 NA TRBV14
CAITQGIGETQYF TGTGCCATCACCCAGGGGATTGGAGAGACCCAGTACTTC NA TRBJ2-5 NA TRBV10-3
CASSQPRGPNTGELFF TGTGCCAGTAGTCAACCCAGGGGGCCGAACACCGGGGAGCTGTTTTTT TRBD1 TRBJ2-2 NA TRBV19
CASSYDWTSGGDRTYEQYF TGTGCCAGCAGTTACGACTGGACTAGCGGGGGTGACCGAACCTACGAGCAGTACTTC TRBD2 TRBJ2-7 NA TRBV6-2/TRBV6-3
CASSLNSGGATDTQYF TGTGCCAGCAGTCTTAATAGCGGGGGGGCGACAGATACGCAGTATTTT TRBD2 TRBJ2-3 NA TRBV7-9
CASSSETGRLIQFYTF TGTGCCAGCAGTTCAGAAACGGGACGGCTTATCCAATTCTACACCTTC NA TRBJ1-2 once TRBV5-6
CASGIGTTGSSPLHF TGTGCCAGCGGAATAGGGACAACTGGGAGTTCACCCCTCCACTTT NA TRBJ1-6 once TRBV27
CASSKERGQGMNTEAFF TGTGCCAGCAGCAAAGAGAGGGGACAGGGAATGAACACTGAAGCTTTCTTT NA TRBJ1-1 NA TRBV21-1
CASSQNLAGGVYNEQFF TGCGCCAGCAGCCAGAATCTAGCGGGGGGGGTTTACAATGAGCAGTTCTTC TRBD2 TRBJ2-1 NA TRBV4-1
CASLGGYEQYF TGTGCCAGCCTCGGGGGCTACGAGCAGTACTTC NA TRBJ2-7 NA TRBV2
CASSEYRESPLHF TGTGCCAGCAGTGAATATAGGGAGTCACCCCTCCACTTT NA TRBJ1-6 NA TRBV25-1
CASSQGYLGYEQYF TGTGCCAGCAGCCAAGGATATCTGGGCTACGAGCAGTACTTC NA TRBJ2-7 NA TRBV3-1/TRBV3-2
CASSNNKGQGYNEQFF TGTGCCAGCAGCAATAACAAGGGACAGGGGTACAATGAGCAGTTCTTC TRBD1 TRBJ2-1 NA TRBV5-4
CASSSDRGLVKTQYF TGCGCCAGCAGCTCGGACAGGGGGCTCGTAAAGACCCAGTACTTC TRBD1 TRBJ2-5 once TRBV5-1
CASSDLSIGYNSPLHF TGTGCCAGCAGTGACTTATCGATAGGCTATAATTCACCCCTCCACTTT NA TRBJ1-6 NA TRBV25-1
CATSGGTGGPQHF TGTGCCACCAGTGGAGGGACGGGTGGGCCCCAGCATTTT NA TRBJ1-5 once TRBV24-1
CASSLGPTDTQYF TGTGCCAGCAGCTTAGGTCCGACAGATACGCAGTATTTT NA TRBJ2-3 NA TRBV11-3
CASAWGARGNTIYF TGCGCCTCCGCCTGGGGGGCGCGTGGAAACACCATATATTTT NA TRBJ1-3 NA TRBV4-1
CASSYSFEAFF TGTGCCAGCAGTTACTCGTTTGAAGCTTTCTTT NA TRBJ1-1 NA TRBV6-2/TRBV6-3
CASRSPGGGMNTEAFF TGTGCCAGTAGATCCCCAGGGGGGGGAATGAACACTGAAGCTTTCTTT TRBD1 TRBJ1-1 NA TRBV19
CASSQGRSRIGAEQYF TGTGCCAGCAGCCAAGGAAGGTCGCGGATAGGAGCCGAGCAGTACTTC NA TRBJ2-7 NA TRBV3-1/TRBV3-2
CASSQGLSARRNIQYF TGCGCCAGCAGCCAAGGCCTCTCGGCAAGAAGAAACATTCAGTACTTC NA TRBJ2-4 NA TRBV4-1
CASSKDRRETQYF TGTGCCAGTAGTAAGGACAGAAGGGAGACCCAGTACTTC NA TRBJ2-5 once TRBV19
CASSEGGHEQYF TGTGCCAGCAGTGAAGGGGGCCACGAGCAGTACTTC NA TRBJ2-7 NA TRBV2
CASSPTADSYNEQFF TGTGCCAGCAGCCCCACGGCTGATTCCTACAATGAGCAGTTCTTC NA TRBJ2-1 NA TRBV4-2
CASSIPRRGGKSEAFF TGTGCCAGTAGTATACCCCGGAGAGGGGGCAAGTCTGAAGCTTTCTTT TRBD1 TRBJ1-1 NA TRBV19
CASSRDSYSNYGYTF TGCGCCAGCAGCCGGGACAGTTATTCTAACTATGGCTACACCTTC TRBD1 TRBJ1-2 NA TRBV5-1
CASSVGTGGDNSPLHF TGTGCCAGCAGCGTCGGGACAGGGGGCGATAATTCACCCCTCCACTTT TRBD1 TRBJ1-6 NA TRBV9
CASSQTGTGTGETQYF TGTGCCAGCAGCCAGACCGGGACAGGGACTGGGGAGACCCAGTACTTC TRBD1 TRBJ2-5 NA TRBV3-1/TRBV3-2
CAWSVPGRRPMYEKLFF TGTGCCTGGAGTGTACCGGGTAGGCGCCCCATGTATGAAAAACTGTTTTTT NA TRBJ1-4 NA TRBV30
CASSSAPAGGPNEQFF TGTGCCAGCAGCTCCGCGCCCGCGGGGGGGCCTAATGAGCAGTTCTTC TRBD2 TRBJ2-1 NA TRBV13
CASSQAVGGLGDTEAFF TGTGCCAGCAGCCAAGCGGTAGGGGGGCTGGGAGACACTGAAGCTTTCTTT NA TRBJ1-1 once TRBV3-1/TRBV3-2
CASSLDLGAGGGTEAFF TGTGCCAGCAGCTTGGACCTCGGGGCAGGGGGTGGAACTGAAGCTTTCTTT TRBD1 TRBJ1-1 NA TRBV5-5
CASSPLRDSKYNEQFF TGTGCCAGCAGCCCCTTGAGGGACAGCAAATACAATGAGCAGTTCTTC TRBD1 TRBJ2-1 NA TRBV3-1/TRBV3-2
CASKGTSGGQNTGELFF TGTGCCAGCAAAGGGACTAGCGGGGGCCAGAACACCGGGGAGCTGTTTTTT TRBD2 TRBJ2-2 NA TRBV2
CATAGVYSNQPQHF TGTGCCACCGCCGGAGTTTATAGCAATCAGCCCCAGCATTTT NA TRBJ1-5 NA TRBV15